This entry lists 10 T cell receptor beta chains sequenced from one sample in a study of T cell responses to AZD1222 COVID-19 vaccine. Using immunoSEQ multiplex PCR, the repertoire was profiled, and TCRdb retains in-frame clones only, with some absent. The table records tens of thousands of clones, 83% of them present only once. The sequencing here drew on peripheral blood, taken on day 0 of AZD1222 vaccination. These receptors came from an adult in good health.

J is TRBJ2-3 and V is TRBV11-2; 9 bases fit TRBD2. V gave up 0 bases and J gave up 0 bases; unmatched junction bases: 7. The CDR3 is made up of 18 amino acids. The germline CDR1 and CDR2 sequences are SGHAT and FQNNGV. CDR3 residues: CASSLERGAGGSTDTQYF. The CDR3 DNA follows: TGTGCCAGCAGCTTAGAAAGGGGAGCGGGAGGCAGCACAGATACGCAGTATTTT. The full variable domain, in which reference TRBV11-2 and TRBJ2-3 provide the parts outside the CDR3, is EAGVAQSPRYKIIEKRQSVAFWCNPISGHATLYWYQQILGQGPKLLIQFQNNGVVDDSQLPKDRFSAERLKGVDSTLKIQPAKLEDSAVYLCASSLERGAGGSTDTQYFGPGTRLTVL.

This chain links TRBV19 with TRBJ1-6; no definite D call. The CDR3 consists of 14 residues. V dropped 4 bases and J dropped 5 bases, with 9 bases sitting between them. Germline V gene lookup returns CDR1 LNHDA and CDR2 SQIVND (reference sequence). CDR3 amino acids: CASSKQLDNSPLHF. The DNA of the CDR3 is TGTGCCAGTAGTAAACAGCTGGATAATTCACCCCTCCACTTT.

The chain employs TRBV30 and TRBJ1-3; the D is unclear. Trimming removed 1 base at V and 3 bases at J, with 13 bases between. This CDR3 is 15 amino acids long. The germline V gene encodes CDR1 GTSNPN and CDR2 SVGIG (reference sequence). The CDR3 spells CAWSAVAMGGNTIYF. The CDR3, as DNA: TGTGCCTGGAGTGCTGTGGCCATGGGTGGAAACACCATATATTTT. Using reference TRBV30 and TRBJ1-3 for the parts outside the CDR3, the full variable domain is SQTIHQWPATLVQPVGSPLSLECTVEGTSNPNLYWYRQAAGRGLQLLFYSVGIGQISSEVPQNLSASRPQDRQFILSSKKLLLSDSGFYLCAWSAVAMGGNTIYFGEGSWLTVV.

The V gene is TRBV5-5, the J gene TRBJ1-6; D might be TRBD1 (5 bases). CDR1 and CDR2 from the germline V gene are SGHKS and YYEKEE (reference sequence). V was trimmed by 0 bases and J by 9 bases, leaving 16 bases between them. The CDR3 is 16 residues long. The CDR3 nucleotides are TGTGCCAGCAGCTTGGACCCCCAGGGAAGGGGTTCACCCCTCCACTTT. Residues: CASSLDPQGRGSPLHF.

CDR3 sequence reads: CASSVAGGDTGELFF. The CDR3 DNA reads as TGTGCCAGCAGCGTAGCAGGGGGCGACACCGGGGAGCTGTTTTTT. V is TRBV9 and J is TRBJ2-2, with 8 bases matching TRBD1. The CDR3 spans 15 residues. Germline trimming cut 0 bases from V and 3 bases from J; bases unmatched to any gene: 1. Germline CDR1 SGDLS, CDR2 YYNGEE.

The CDR3 DNA reads as TGTGCCAGCAGTTGGACGTCGTTATCTGGAAACACCATATATTTT. It is translated as CASSWTSLSGNTIYF. The chain recombines TRBV28 with TRBJ1-3; D ambiguous. The CDR3 runs to 15 residues. Trimming shortened V by 4 bases and J by 1 base, and 11 bases separated the two germline ends. Germline lookup yields CDR1 MDHEN and CDR2 SYDVKM.

This clone occurred once. The V and J genes are TRBV2 and TRBJ2-7; 12 nucleotides match TRBD1. Trimming took 8 bases from V and 0 from J; bases not matched to a gene: 11. Germline V gives CDR1 SNHLY, CDR2 FYNNEI. The CDR3 contains 17 residues. DNA of the CDR3: TGTGCCAGCCGGCCAATTCGGGACAGGGGGCACTCCTACGAGCAGTACTTC. Residues: CASRPIRDRGHSYEQYF.

CDR3 residues: CATREVRPGQGARESNQPQHF. The DNA for the CDR3 is TGTGCCACCCGTGAAGTGAGACCGGGACAGGGGGCCAGGGAGAGCAATCAGCCCCAGCATTTT. The chain links TRBV2 to TRBJ1-5; the match to TRBD1 covers 12 bases. Trimming removed 10 bases from V and 1 base from J; junction bases left unmatched: 23. The CDR3 contains 21 residues. In germline, CDR1 is SNHLY, CDR2 FYNNEI.

This chain connects TRBV7-9 to TRBJ2-3; D unresolved. The germline V gene has CDR1 SEHNR and CDR2 FQNEAQ (reference sequence). Trimming pared 4 bases from V and 5 bases from J, leaving 10 bases between. This CDR3 spans 13 amino acids. The CDR3 is CASSSRVKDTQYF. CDR3 DNA: TGTGCCAGCAGCTCCCGGGTTAAAGATACGCAGTATTTT.

This chain connects TRBV4-2 to TRBJ1-4; 10 nucleotides agree with TRBD1. The V gene end was trimmed by 1 base and the J gene end by 7 bases; junction bases not matched to a gene: 3. There are 15 residues in the CDR3. The germline gives CDR1 LGHNA, CDR2 YNFKEQ. The CDR3 protein is CASSQGQGASEKLFF. DNA for the CDR3: TGTGCCAGCAGCCAAGGACAGGGGGCCTCTGAAAAACTGTTTTTT.